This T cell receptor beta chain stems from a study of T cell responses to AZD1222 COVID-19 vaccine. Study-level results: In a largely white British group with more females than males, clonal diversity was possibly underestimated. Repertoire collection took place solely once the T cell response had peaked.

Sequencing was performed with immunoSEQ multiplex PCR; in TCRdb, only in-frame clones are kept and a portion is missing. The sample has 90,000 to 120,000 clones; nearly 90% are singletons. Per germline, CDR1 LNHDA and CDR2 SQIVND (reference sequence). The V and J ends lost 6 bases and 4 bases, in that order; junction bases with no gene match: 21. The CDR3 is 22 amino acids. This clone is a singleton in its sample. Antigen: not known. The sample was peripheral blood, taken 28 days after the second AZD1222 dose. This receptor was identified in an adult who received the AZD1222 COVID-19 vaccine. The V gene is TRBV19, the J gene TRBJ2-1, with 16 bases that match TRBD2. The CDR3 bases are TGTGCCAGTAGGGTACAGGGACGGTACGGGACTAGCGGGGGGGCGTCGTACAATGAGCAGTTCTTC. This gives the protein CASRVQGRYGTSGGASYNEQFF. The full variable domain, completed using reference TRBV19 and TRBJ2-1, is DGGITQSPKYLFRKEGQNVTLSCEQNLNHDAMYWYRQDPGQGLRLIYYSQIVNDFQKGDIAEGYSVSREKKESFPLTVTSAQKNPTAFYLCASRVQGRYGTSGGASYNEQFFGPGTRLTVL.